This T cell receptor (beta chain) was identified in a study of blood T cell repertoires in COVID-19. Background on the study: COVID-19 samples collected from the United States, Italy and Spain covered acute and convalescent phases. T cells, B-cell-depleted T cells, or PBMCs provided the cDNA or gDNA that served as material.

The V and J ends lost 7 bases and 6 bases respectively, with 9 bases between them. This CDR3 comprises 11 residues. Germline CDR1 SQVTM, CDR2 ANQGSEA. This clone has only a few counts. In the original workflow: Amplified reference gene primers provided the basis for estimating nucleated cell counts. Here immunoSEQ multiplex PCR was the method, and the copy in TCRdb shows in-frame clones only, minus some. The DNA was the basis for D and trimming; V, J and clone size are from that table. The table includes around 130,000 clones, about 83% detected once. Source material: peripheral blood. The chain carries TRBV29-1 and TRBJ2-2; weak D call: TRBD2 (5 bases). The sequence came from a man between 50 and 59 years old with acute or convalescent COVID-19. The CDR3 here is CSATGAGELFF. The DNA of the CDR3 is TGCAGCGCCACCGGGGCCGGGGAGCTGTTTTTT.